These 10 T cell receptor beta chains were all obtained from the same sample, sequenced in a study of regulatory T cells in long-lasting Graves disease. According to the study, TCR beta libraries were built with iRepertoire HTBI primers and CDR3-region Arm-PCR. TCRdb analysed the multiplex PCR reads with MiXCR anew, one entry per CDR3 protein. The sample includes more than 400,000 distinct CDR3 sequences, roughly 15% seen only once; the top ten take around 10%. Specified time point: newly diagnosed GD, antithyroid drugs for less than 3 months. RNA from PBMCs was the source of the TCR library. This same sample was also taken into another study, of T cells in Graves' hyperthyroidism and ophthalmopathy.

Sequencing was performed on peripheral blood mononuclear cells (PBMCs), taken at new diagnosis, from a patient treated with antithyroid drugs. These receptors were obtained from a woman aged 25-40 years with Graves disease.

CDR3 amino acids: CASSRGTQYF. The DNA for the CDR3 is TGTGCCAGCAGCCGAGGGACCCAGTACTTC. The rearrangement uses TRBV7-9 and TRBJ2-5, with D hard to call. CDR1 and CDR2 from the germline V gene are SEHNR and FQNEAQ (reference sequence). V was trimmed by 5 bases and J by 7 bases, leaving 5 bases between them. This CDR3 comprises 10 residues.

The V call is TRBV7-3, the J call TRBJ2-2, with D maybe TRBD2 (5 bases). This CDR3 contains 14 residues. Germline V lookup: CDR1 SGHTA, CDR2 FQGTGA. V was pared by 8 bases and J by 4 bases, with 14 bases between. CDR3 sequence (DNA): TGTGCCAGCCGACGGGGATTGGGCACCGGGGAGCTGTTTTTT. Translated: CASRRGLGTGELFF.

This clonotype has at least ten counts. The chain employs TRBV6-1 and TRBJ1-1; no firm D call. The CDR3 has 14 amino acids. Trimming shortened V by 0 bases and J by 3 bases, and 8 bases separated the two germline ends. Germline CDR1 is MNHNS and CDR2 is SASEGT. CDR3 region: CASSEAIGHTEAFF. The CDR3 nucleotides read TGTGCCAGCAGTGAAGCTATCGGCCACACTGAAGCTTTCTTT.

Remarks on this clonotype: A far larger clone is one nucleotide away, so this likely arose from a read error. This chain joins TRBV12-3 or TRBV12-4 and TRBJ2-7, with TRBD2 matching 9 bases. CDR3 length: 14 residues. This CDR3 is CASSHSGSSYGQYF. The CDR3 DNA reads as TGTGCCAGCAGCCATAGCGGGAGCTCCTACGGGCAGTACTTC.

This clonotype was counted at least ten times. The chain uses TRBV10-3 and TRBJ1-1; D remains ambiguous. Trimming pared 4 bases from V and 1 base from J, leaving 16 bases between. Per germline, CDR1 ENHRY and CDR2 SYGVKD. CDR3 length: 16 residues. Here the CDR3 reads CAISASVGLGNTEAFF. CDR3 nucleotides: TGTGCCATCAGTGCCTCTGTCGGGCTGGGGAACACTGAAGCTTTCTTT.

Ten or more counts support this clonotype. DNA for the CDR3: TGTGCCAGCAGCAAGGGACTAGCGGGCACAGATACGCAGTATTTT. Its translation: CASSKGLAGTDTQYF. The chain has TRBV7-2 and TRBJ2-3, with 11 bases aligning to TRBD2. Germline V gives CDR1 SGHTA, CDR2 FQGNSA. J was trimmed by 1 base and V by 5 bases; bases with no gene match: 2. The CDR3 consists of 15 residues.

This clonotype was counted only a few times. The chain couples TRBV11-2 to TRBJ1-5, with unresolved D. The CDR3 consists of 14 residues. CDR1 is SGHAT, CDR2 FQNNGV, per germline. Trimming cost V 2 bases and J 6 bases, with 11 bases left between them. The chain's CDR3 is CASSLTMFGQPQHF. CDR3 DNA: TGTGCCAGCAGCTTAACGATGTTTGGTCAGCCCCAGCATTTT.

This clonotype was observed many times. The chain combines TRBV15 with TRBJ2-1; no clear D gene. Germline assignment: CDR1 LNHNV and CDR2 YYDKDF (reference sequence). The CDR3 covers 13 residues. V was pared by 2 bases and J by 7 bases, with 9 bases between. CDR3 nucleotides: TGTGCCACCAGCAGACCGCTTAAAAATGAGCAGTTCTTC. Its protein is CATSRPLKNEQFF. Together with reference TRBV15 and TRBJ2-1, the CDR3 gives the full variable domain: DAMVIQNPRYQVTQFGKPVTLSCSQTLNHNVMYWYQQKSSQAPKLLFHYYDKDFNNEADTPDNFQSRRPNTSFCFLDIRSPGLGDTAMYLCATSRPLKNEQFFGPGTRLTVL.

This clonotype was detected many times. The chain links TRBV6-1 to TRBJ1-2; D call uncertain. Germline CDR1 reads MNHNS; CDR2 reads SASEGT. The germline V and J ends were trimmed by 5 bases and 1 base, with 5 bases remaining between them. The CDR3 sequence is 12 residues long. The CDR3: CASSNSNYGYTF. DNA for the CDR3: TGTGCCAGCAGTAACAGTAACTATGGCTACACCTTC.

This clonotype has a count of ten or more. The DNA of the CDR3 is TGTGCCAGCAGTGTAGCGGGAGCCACCTACAATGAGCAGTTCTTC. As protein: CASSVAGATYNEQFF. The genes are TRBV2 and TRBJ2-1; 9 nucleotides agree with TRBD2. CDR3 length: 15 amino acids. CDR1 and CDR2 from the germline V gene are SNHLY and FYNNEI. Trimming took 4 bases from V and 2 from J; bases not matched to a gene: 3.